The rows below give T cell receptor beta chains drawn from one sample of a study of tumor and adjacent non-tumor tissue in lung cancer. Each CDR3 protein is one row after TCRdb ran MiXCR on the multiplex PCR reads. This table holds under 95,000 distinct CDR3 sequences, approximately 65% found once. The sequencing input was lung tumor tissue. These receptors all come from a man between 60 and 70 years old with non-small cell lung cancer. Each CDR3 is given without its conserved first and last residue. The order of the fields is CDR3 protein, CDR3 length, V gene.

cdr3_aa: ASSRETITEELF; cdr3_length: 12; v_call: TRBV10-1
cdr3_aa: TTSHNIGELF; cdr3_length: 10; v_call: TRBV24-1
cdr3_aa: TSSGDTYNVQF; cdr3_length: 11; v_call: TRBV5-4
cdr3_aa: SAMTPVSNVDEQF; cdr3_length: 13; v_call: TRBV20-1
cdr3_aa: ASVSGEGLQKGEQY; cdr3_length: 14; v_call: TRBV6-6
cdr3_aa: ASSAHKVGEAF; cdr3_length: 11; v_call: TRBV6-1
cdr3_aa: ASSFFTSIGEGGNEQF; cdr3_length: 16; v_call: TRBV7-8
cdr3_aa: ANSQDGDGVTGERF; cdr3_length: 14; v_call: TRBV4-1
cdr3_aa: SVVPVATGELF; cdr3_length: 11; v_call: TRBV29-1
cdr3_aa: ANSETPNQPQH; cdr3_length: 11; v_call: TRBV6-1
cdr3_aa: SVSDRNTEAF; cdr3_length: 10; v_call: TRBV29-1
cdr3_aa: ASTLKLAGGGTDTQY; cdr3_length: 15; v_call: TRBV12-3/TRBV12-4
cdr3_aa: ASSLWADGGEQY; cdr3_length: 12; v_call: TRBV12-3/TRBV12-4
cdr3_aa: ASIQGGTERLPLYEQY; cdr3_length: 16; v_call: TRBV7-9
cdr3_aa: TVGGIQTGELF; cdr3_length: 11; v_call: TRBV29-1
cdr3_aa: AWSGDRASYNEQF; cdr3_length: 13; v_call: TRBV30
cdr3_aa: ASSFSPPGGTAGRETQY; cdr3_length: 17; v_call: TRBV5-1
cdr3_aa: ASRTTSGRAQPTYEQF; cdr3_length: 16; v_call: TRBV11-2
cdr3_aa: ASSQVGRNKQY; cdr3_length: 11; v_call: TRBV14
cdr3_aa: SARQGSGEQY; cdr3_length: 10; v_call: TRBV29-1
cdr3_aa: SVVHTGSFSTEAF; cdr3_length: 13; v_call: TRBV29-1
cdr3_aa: ASSLRIGDEQY; cdr3_length: 11; v_call: TRBV13
cdr3_aa: ASSYGEYGFYTDTHY; cdr3_length: 15; v_call: TRBV6-6
cdr3_aa: AIKDEDSSYNEQF; cdr3_length: 13; v_call: TRBV12-3/TRBV12-4
cdr3_aa: ASIQYRGPTEAF; cdr3_length: 12; v_call: TRBV4-1
cdr3_aa: SARKIPNWDSP; cdr3_length: 11; v_call: TRBV20-1
cdr3_aa: ASSQSMGLNQPQH; cdr3_length: 13; v_call: TRBV4-2
cdr3_aa: ASSLQGRGKLF; cdr3_length: 11; v_call: TRBV7-9
cdr3_aa: ASRYDKAGRDEQF; cdr3_length: 13; v_call: TRBV6-6
cdr3_aa: SAVAGLASYEQY; cdr3_length: 12; v_call: TRBV20-1
cdr3_aa: ARSYRQGLEAF; cdr3_length: 11; v_call: TRBV6-2/TRBV6-3
cdr3_aa: TSGLAGGRRYDEQF; cdr3_length: 14; v_call: TRBV12-3/TRBV12-4
cdr3_aa: SVRASSYEQY; cdr3_length: 10; v_call: TRBV29-1
cdr3_aa: ASSSRGPENIKVF; cdr3_length: 13; v_call: TRBV11-2
cdr3_aa: ASSVGGVGHNEQF; cdr3_length: 13; v_call: TRBV5-5
cdr3_aa: STGSSSETQY; cdr3_length: 10; v_call: TRBV29-1
cdr3_aa: ASSSTSGGGGDTQY; cdr3_length: 14; v_call: TRBV28
cdr3_aa: SVEDLQETQY; cdr3_length: 10; v_call: TRBV29-1
cdr3_aa: SARAGQGNQPQH; cdr3_length: 12; v_call: TRBV20-1
cdr3_aa: ASSLSLVATSTDTQY; cdr3_length: 15; v_call: TRBV6-6
cdr3_aa: ASSFSGGAGETQY; cdr3_length: 13; v_call: TRBV12-3/TRBV12-4
cdr3_aa: STRSAGIANSPLH; cdr3_length: 13; v_call: TRBV20-1
cdr3_aa: VSSLSQGAGGSYEQY; cdr3_length: 15; v_call: TRBV28
cdr3_aa: ASDQENTGGRPLH; cdr3_length: 13; v_call: TRBV14
cdr3_aa: ASRTRRTGELF; cdr3_length: 11; v_call: TRBV6-5
cdr3_aa: ASSQGVDHGYT; cdr3_length: 11; v_call: TRBV4-1
cdr3_aa: ASSVTTEPYEQY; cdr3_length: 12; v_call: TRBV6-1
cdr3_aa: SAKEGAGNTIY; cdr3_length: 11; v_call: TRBV20-1
cdr3_aa: ATSDGDYNEQF; cdr3_length: 11; v_call: TRBV24-1
cdr3_aa: ASSPSGTGLRYGYT; cdr3_length: 14; v_call: TRBV11-2
cdr3_aa: TSSLVRENTEAF; cdr3_length: 12; v_call: TRBV5-1
cdr3_aa: VWTPGSGLNEQF; cdr3_length: 12; v_call: TRBV30
cdr3_aa: GRARRGLQYYSEQF; cdr3_length: 14; v_call: TRBV29-1